This TCR beta chain was sequenced in a study of Ad26.COV2.S vaccination and SARS-CoV-2 variants listed by TCRdb under 2021. Regarding the research as a whole: Donors in the vaccine arm were drawn from COV1001, a phase I-IIa trial of Ad26.COV2.S in healthy adults that was multicentre, randomized, double-blind and placebo-controlled. Ad26.COV2.S was administered intramuscularly at 5 x 10^10 or 1 x 10^11 viral particles, either as a single shot or as two shots given 56 days apart. The TCR-sequenced set comprised approximately 30 samples: 19 Ad26.COV2.S vaccine recipients, 5 placebo recipients and 8 SARS-CoV-2 convalescent individuals. Blinding of investigators to trial group allocation was maintained during experiments and outcome assessment. TCRbeta repertoire sequencing was used to assess the specificity and breadth of SARS-CoV-2-reactive T cell receptors after Ad26.COV2.S vaccination. Trial participants were randomized into five groups of five, in which low-dose or high-dose Ad26.COV2.S was given once or twice, or placebo was given on both occasions.

Note on this clone: The antigen it binds to is not known. No base-level quality is on record; no much larger clone is a single base apart.

Overall results and qualifications from the work: The study lacked the statistical power to compare responses across vaccine doses or regimens. Ad26.COV2.S recipients had higher spike-specific TCR breadth than placebo recipients (P = 0.0014). Comparable non-spike TCR breadth was observed between vaccine and placebo recipients, consistent with only spike being contained in the vaccine. After vaccination, substantial breadth of spike-specific CD8+ and CD4+ T cell responses was reported. The authors noted that the TCR breadth and depth analyses may have underestimated total T cell responses.

The meaning of the sample's treatment or condition label: 19 received Ad26.COV2.S at low or high dose, single or two shots; 5 received placebo; per-sample allocation not given. For vaccine and placebo recipients, repertoires were sequenced using samples collected on day 63 after the first injection. In Cohort 1b, 25 adults aged 18-55 years were enrolled at a single site in Boston, USA, between 29 July and 7 August 2020. Ad26.COV2.S consisted of a replication-incompetent adenovirus type 26 vector by which a prefusion-stabilized SARS-CoV-2 spike protein from the original Wuhan strain was expressed. TCRbeta CDR3 regions were sequenced with the immunoSEQ Assay. After extraction, genomic DNA underwent amplification by bias-controlled multiplex PCR, followed by high-throughput sequencing. Per the authors' processing: To quantify the absolute abundance of every unique TCRbeta CDR3 region, sequences were collapsed and filtered. Usable DNA was measured by amplifying reference genes present in all nucleated cells, and TCRbeta template counts were normalized to that usable DNA to estimate T cell fraction. Repertoire TCRs were annotated as SARS-CoV-2-specific by exact matching of V gene, CDR3 amino acid sequence and J gene to a known reactive TCR set. The reference SARS-CoV-2 TCR set was obtained from MIRA and was filtered for enrichment in COVID-19-positive ImmuneCODE repertoires, whereby public or cross-reactive TCRs were removed. Based on the MIRA antigens, annotated TCRs were further analysed at the level of specific ORF or position within ORF. Breadth was defined as annotated unique rearrangements over total unique productive rearrangements; depth was the summed frequency of those rearrangements. Two-sided Wilcoxon rank-sum tests were applied when comparing TCR breadth between groups. Held by TCRdb, this immuneACCESS table contains in-frame sequences only and omits some clones. Under half of the omission traces to an unresolved V gene where checked; the cause of the rest is unknown. V and J calls plus clone size are reproduced from that table; the DNA served to infer D and trimming. This sample comprises under 550,000 clones, about nine tenths of them detected only once. Approximately 12% of the sample belongs to the ten largest clones.

CDR1 ENHRY and CDR2 SYGVKD are derived from the germline V gene. The CDR3 starts with the cysteine, ends with the phenylalanine, and has 13 residues. Only CDR3 DNA remains: 39 bases, in frame from the first base. Trimming takes 6 bases from V and 10 bases from J, and the germline ends sit 18 bases apart. The chain is assembled from TRBV10-3 and TRBJ1-1; tentative D gene TRBD1, with 6 bases matching. This clonotype was sampled from a person aged 18-60 years who received the Ad26.COV2.S COVID-19 vaccine or a placebo. The sequenced sample was peripheral blood, obtained in a trial of Ad26.COV2.S vaccine versus placebo. For the CDR3, the sequence is CAIRLDRLMGAFF. The DNA reads TGTGCCATCAGACTAGACAGGTTAATGGGAGCTTTCTTT.